The 15 T cell receptor beta chains below were found in one sample sequenced in a study of T cell responses to AZD1222 COVID-19 vaccine. Sequencing was performed with immunoSEQ multiplex PCR; in TCRdb, only in-frame clones are kept and a portion is missing. The sample lists roughly 190,000 clones; approximately 91% were seen once. The material sequenced was peripheral blood, taken on day 0 of AZD1222 vaccination. These receptors all stem from an adult in good health.

This chain links TRBV3-1 (or the pseudogene TRBV3-2) with TRBJ1-4; D unclear. This CDR3 region has 12 residues. Trimming removed 2 bases from V and 14 bases from J, with 12 bases in between. Germline V gene lookup returns CDR1 LGHDT and CDR2 YNNKEL (reference sequence). The CDR3 is CASSQSTTELFF. The CDR3 DNA reads as TGTGCCAGCAGCCAATCTACAACCGAGCTGTTTTTT.

At least ten counts were recorded for this clone. The chain links TRBV6-5 to TRBJ1-3, with D perhaps matching TRBD1 (5 bases). Trimming shortened V by 2 bases and J by 4 bases, and 6 bases separated the two germline ends. CDR3 length: 13 residues. From germline, CDR1 is MNHEY and CDR2 SVGAGI. In nucleotides, the CDR3 is TGTGCCAGCAGTTACAGGGGAGGAAACACCATATATTTT. Translation gives CASSYRGGNTIYF.

The CDR3 DNA follows: TGTGCCAGCAGCTTCAGACAGGGTTCACCCCTCCACTTT. This gives the protein CASSFRQGSPLHF. The chain uses TRBV7-3 and TRBJ1-6; 7 bases map to TRBD1. The CDR3 spans 13 residues. Looked up from germline, CDR1 is SGHTA and CDR2 is FQGTGA. J was trimmed by 9 bases and V by 3 bases; bases with no gene match: 2.

Points on this clone: In the same sample, other DNA sequences code for this CDR3. This chain uses TRBV5-1 with TRBJ1-1, with D possibly TRBD1 on 5 matching bases. The CDR3 contains 14 residues. Germline values: CDR1 SGHRS, CDR2 YFSETQ. Trimming shortened V by 4 bases and J by 1 base, and 11 bases separated the two germline ends. This chain's CDR3 is CASSPRGRNTEAFF. The CDR3 coding sequence is TGCGCCAGCAGCCCCCGGGGCCGGAACACTGAAGCTTTCTTT.

The V gene is TRBV6-2 or TRBV6-3, the J gene TRBJ2-1; 8 bases match TRBD2. CDR3 length: 20 amino acids. The J segment lost 0 bases and the V segment lost 0 bases, leaving 13 bases of the junction unmatched. CDR1 MNHEY and CDR2 SVGEGT come from the germline V gene. The CDR3 bases are TGTGCCAGCAGTTACTCGAACGGTATTGCGGGGGGAAGCTCCTACAATGAGCAGTTCTTC. It translates to CASSYSNGIAGGSSYNEQFF.

CDR3 protein: CASSLTGYTYNEQFF. For the CDR3, the DNA is TGTGCCAGCAGCTTAACAGGGTACACCTACAATGAGCAGTTCTTC. The chain couples TRBV11-2 to TRBJ2-1; tentative D call: TRBD1 (6 bases). Germline V CDR1 and CDR2: SGHAT, FQNNGV. The CDR3 has 15 amino acids. The V end was cut by 2 bases, the J end by 2 bases, with 10 bases between.

The gene calls are TRBV28 and TRBJ1-1, with a possible D match to TRBD1 (6 bases). CDR3 length: 15 residues. V gave up 6 bases and J gave up 1 base, with 15 bases separating them. Germline loops: CDR1 MDHEN, CDR2 SYDVKM. The CDR3 sequence: CASSPGTTPNTEAFF. CDR3 DNA: TGTGCCAGCAGCCCCGGGACAACGCCGAACACTGAAGCTTTCTTT. Filled out from reference TRBV28 and TRBJ1-1, the complete variable domain reads DVKVTQSSRYLVKRTGEKVFLECVQDMDHENMFWYRQDPGLGLRLIYFSYDVKMKEKGDIPEGYSVSREKKERFSLILESASTNQTSMYLCASSPGTTPNTEAFFGQGTRLTVV.

The J gene is TRBJ1-4, the V gene TRBV5-1; unclear D gene. Germline assignment: CDR1 SGHRS and CDR2 YFSETQ. The germline V and J ends were trimmed by 2 bases and 6 bases, with 11 bases remaining between them. The CDR3 is 14 amino acids. The CDR3 is CASSLDGLDEKLFF. Written as DNA, the CDR3 is TGCGCCAGCAGCTTAGACGGACTGGATGAAAAACTGTTTTTT.

The chain is built from TRBV6-5 and TRBJ1-2; 7 positions match TRBD1. The CDR3 is made up of 11 amino acids. J lost 8 bases, V lost 6 bases, and 3 bases had no gene match. The germline V gene has CDR1 MNHEY and CDR2 SVGAGI. CDR3 residues: CASRGQLGYTF. CDR3 sequence (DNA): TGTGCCAGCAGGGGACAGTTGGGCTACACCTTC.

This chain links TRBV5-6 with TRBJ2-5; D may be TRBD1 (6 bases). Germline-derived CDR1 and CDR2 are SGHDT and YYEEEE. This CDR3 contains 14 residues. The ends were cut back, 5 bases at V and 2 bases at J, with 13 bases in the middle. DNA for the CDR3: TGTGCCAGCAGTTCCCGACAGGTTCAAGAGACCCAGTACTTC. Translation: CASSSRQVQETQYF.

The chain links TRBV3-1 (or the pseudogene TRBV3-2) to TRBJ2-5; 10 bases line up with TRBD2. CDR1 is LGHDT and CDR2 is YNNKEL in the germline V gene (reference sequence). V lost 4 bases, J lost 1 base, and 9 bases stayed unmatched. There are 17 residues in the CDR3. The chain's CDR3 is CASSPRLASGGQETQYF. The DNA of the CDR3 is TGTGCCAGCAGCCCAAGATTGGCTAGCGGGGGCCAAGAGACCCAGTACTTC.

This chain connects TRBV6-2 or TRBV6-3 to TRBJ2-3; 12 nucleotides align to TRBD2. V shed 3 bases and J 3 bases; nucleotides not matched to a gene: 10. CDR1 MNHEY and CDR2 SVGEGT come from the germline V gene. CDR3 length: 18 residues. This CDR3 reads CASSYGLAGGPWTDTQYF. CDR3 nucleotides: TGTGCCAGCAGTTATGGCCTAGCGGGGGGGCCTTGGACAGATACGCAGTATTTT.

DNA for the CDR3: TGTGCCAGCAGCTTCACTAGCACCAACACCCAGTACTTC. Amino acids: CASSFTSTNTQYF. This chain uses TRBV7-2 with TRBJ2-5, with a tentative D call TRBD2 (6 bases). Germline V CDR1 and CDR2: SGHTA, FQGNSA. The V end was cut by 3 bases, the J end by 8 bases, with 13 bases between. The CDR3 extends over 13 amino acids.

This clone was seen just once. The V and J genes are TRBV7-6 and TRBJ2-1; D is unclear. Germline lookup yields CDR1 SGHVS and CDR2 FNYEAQ. V lost 1 base, J lost 9 bases, and 13 bases lay in between. This CDR3 is 14 amino acids long. CDR3 DNA sequence: TGTGCCAGCAGCTTAGGACCCCGAACCGGTGAGCAGTTCTTC. Encoded protein: CASSLGPRTGEQFF.

DNA of the CDR3: TGTGCCAGTAGTATAGCGGGACAGCTACAAGAGACCCAGTACTTC. Encoded protein: CASSIAGQLQETQYF. The chain is built from TRBV19 and TRBJ2-5, with 7 bases matching TRBD1. Trimming took 1 base from V and 2 from J; bases not matched to a gene: 4. The CDR3 contains 15 residues. CDR1 and CDR2 (germline): LNHDA, SQIVND (reference sequence).